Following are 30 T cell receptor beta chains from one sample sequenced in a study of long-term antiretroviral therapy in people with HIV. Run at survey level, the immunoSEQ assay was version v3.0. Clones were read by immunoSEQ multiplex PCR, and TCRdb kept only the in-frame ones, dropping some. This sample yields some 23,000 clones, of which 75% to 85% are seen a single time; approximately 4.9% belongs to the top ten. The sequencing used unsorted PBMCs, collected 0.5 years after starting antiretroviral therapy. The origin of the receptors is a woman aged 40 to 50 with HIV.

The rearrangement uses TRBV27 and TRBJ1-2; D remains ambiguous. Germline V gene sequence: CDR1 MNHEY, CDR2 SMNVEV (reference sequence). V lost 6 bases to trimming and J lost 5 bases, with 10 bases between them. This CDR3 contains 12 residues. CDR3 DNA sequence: TGTGCCAGCAGCCAACCAGGTTATGGCTACACCTTC. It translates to CASSQPGYGYTF.

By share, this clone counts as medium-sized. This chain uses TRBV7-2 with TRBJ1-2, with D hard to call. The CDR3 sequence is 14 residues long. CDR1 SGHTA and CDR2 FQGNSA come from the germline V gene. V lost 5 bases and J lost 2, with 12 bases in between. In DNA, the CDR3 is TGTGCCAGCAGCGTGGACCTAAGGAACTATGGCTACACCTTC. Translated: CASSVDLRNYGYTF.

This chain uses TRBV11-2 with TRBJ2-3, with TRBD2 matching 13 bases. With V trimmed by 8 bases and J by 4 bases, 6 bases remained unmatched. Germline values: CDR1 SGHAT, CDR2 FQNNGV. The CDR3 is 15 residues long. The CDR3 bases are TGTGCCAGCGGAACTACTAGCGGGGGGGCAGATACGCAGTATTTT. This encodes CASGTTSGGADTQYF.

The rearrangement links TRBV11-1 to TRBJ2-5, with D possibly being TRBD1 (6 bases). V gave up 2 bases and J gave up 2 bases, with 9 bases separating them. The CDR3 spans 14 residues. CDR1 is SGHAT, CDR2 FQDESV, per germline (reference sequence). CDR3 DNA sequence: TGTGCCAGCAGCTTAAGGGGGTGGCAAGAGACCCAGTACTTC. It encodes CASSLRGWQETQYF.

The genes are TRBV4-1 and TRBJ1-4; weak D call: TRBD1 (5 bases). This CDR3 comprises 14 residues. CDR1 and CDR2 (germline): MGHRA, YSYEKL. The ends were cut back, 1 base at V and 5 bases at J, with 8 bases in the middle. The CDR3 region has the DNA TGCGCCAGCAGCCAAGTTGGGGGGAATGAAAAACTGTTTTTT. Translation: CASSQVGGNEKLFF.

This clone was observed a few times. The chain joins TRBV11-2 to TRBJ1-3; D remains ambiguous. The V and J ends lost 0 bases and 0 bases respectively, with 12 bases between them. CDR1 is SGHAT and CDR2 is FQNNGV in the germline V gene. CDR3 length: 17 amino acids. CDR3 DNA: TGTGCCAGCAGCTTAGATCCTTCGGAGTACTCTGGAAACACCATATATTTT. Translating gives CASSLDPSEYSGNTIYF.

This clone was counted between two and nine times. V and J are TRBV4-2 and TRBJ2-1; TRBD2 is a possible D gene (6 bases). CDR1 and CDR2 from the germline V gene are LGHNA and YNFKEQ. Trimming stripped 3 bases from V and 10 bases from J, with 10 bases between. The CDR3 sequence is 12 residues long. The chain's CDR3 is CASSQTGGEQFF. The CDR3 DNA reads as TGTGCCAGCAGCCAGACTGGGGGGGAGCAGTTCTTC.

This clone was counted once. The CDR3 nucleotides read TGTGCCAGTAAAGGGCTCGACAGACCCAATCAGCCCCAGCATTTT. Protein sequence: CASKGLDRPNQPQHF. V gene TRBV19 combines with J gene TRBJ1-5; D may be TRBD1 (5 bases). The CDR3 contains 15 residues. The germline V and J ends were trimmed by 7 bases and 3 bases, with 16 bases remaining between them. CDR1 is LNHDA, CDR2 SQIVND, per germline (reference sequence).

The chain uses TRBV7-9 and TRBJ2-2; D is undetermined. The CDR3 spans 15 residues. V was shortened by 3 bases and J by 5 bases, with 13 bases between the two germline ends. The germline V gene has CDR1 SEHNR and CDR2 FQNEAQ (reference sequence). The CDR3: CASSFSGGKTGELFF. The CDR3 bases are TGTGCCAGCAGCTTTTCAGGTGGGAAAACCGGGGAGCTGTTTTTT.

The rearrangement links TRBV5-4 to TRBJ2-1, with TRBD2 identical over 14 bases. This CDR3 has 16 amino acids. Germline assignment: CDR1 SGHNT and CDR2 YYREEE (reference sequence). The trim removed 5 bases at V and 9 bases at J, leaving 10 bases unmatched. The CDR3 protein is CASRGRLAGGPREQFF. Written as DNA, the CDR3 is TGTGCCAGCAGGGGCAGACTAGCGGGGGGGCCGCGTGAGCAGTTCTTC.

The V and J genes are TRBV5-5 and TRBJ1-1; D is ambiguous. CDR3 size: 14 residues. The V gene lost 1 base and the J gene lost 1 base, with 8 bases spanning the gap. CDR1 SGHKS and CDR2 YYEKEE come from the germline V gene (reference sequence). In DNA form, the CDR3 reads TGTGCCAGCAGCTTGCGAGATACGAACACTGAAGCTTTCTTT. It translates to CASSLRDTNTEAFF.

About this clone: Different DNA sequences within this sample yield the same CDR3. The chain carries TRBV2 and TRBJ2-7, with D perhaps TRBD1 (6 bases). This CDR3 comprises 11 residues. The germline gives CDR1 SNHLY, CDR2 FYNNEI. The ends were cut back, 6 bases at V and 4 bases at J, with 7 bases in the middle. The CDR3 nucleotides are TGTGCCAGCAGCCAGGGGTACGAGCAGTACTTC. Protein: CASSQGYEQYF.

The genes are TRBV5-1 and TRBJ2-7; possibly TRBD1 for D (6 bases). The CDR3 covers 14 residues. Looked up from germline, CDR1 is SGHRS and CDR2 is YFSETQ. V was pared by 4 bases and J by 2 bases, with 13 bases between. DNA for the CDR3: TGCGCCAGCAGCGACCCGGACAGTACCTACGAGCAGTACTTC. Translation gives CASSDPDSTYEQYF.

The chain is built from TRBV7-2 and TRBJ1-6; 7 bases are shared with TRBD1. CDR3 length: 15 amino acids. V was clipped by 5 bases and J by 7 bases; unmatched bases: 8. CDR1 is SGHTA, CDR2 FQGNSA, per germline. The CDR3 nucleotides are TGTGCCAGCAGCGCGCAGGGACAGATCAATTCACCCCTCCACTTT. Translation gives CASSAQGQINSPLHF. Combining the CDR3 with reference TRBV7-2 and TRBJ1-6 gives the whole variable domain GAGVSQSPSNKVTEKGKDVELRCDPISGHTALYWYRQSLGQGLEFLIYFQGNSAPDKSGLPSDRFSAERTGGSVSTLTIQRTQQEDSAVYLCASSAQGQINSPLHFGNGTRLTVT.

The CDR3 protein is CACRRGGNNEQFF. The DNA of the CDR3 is TGCGCCTGTCGACGGGGGGGGAACAATGAGCAGTTCTTC. The chain is built from TRBV5-1 and TRBJ2-1; 8 nucleotides line up with TRBD2. CDR3 length: 13 residues. CDR1 is SGHRS, CDR2 YFSETQ, per germline. The V gene end was trimmed by 10 bases and the J gene end by 5 bases; junction bases not matched to a gene: 8.

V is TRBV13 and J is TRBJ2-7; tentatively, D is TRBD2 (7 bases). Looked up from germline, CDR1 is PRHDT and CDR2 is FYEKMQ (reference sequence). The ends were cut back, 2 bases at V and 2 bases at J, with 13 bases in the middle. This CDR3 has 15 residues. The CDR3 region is CASSLTSGGTYEQYF. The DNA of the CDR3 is TGTGCCAGCAGCTTAACGTCGGGGGGCACCTACGAGCAGTACTTC.

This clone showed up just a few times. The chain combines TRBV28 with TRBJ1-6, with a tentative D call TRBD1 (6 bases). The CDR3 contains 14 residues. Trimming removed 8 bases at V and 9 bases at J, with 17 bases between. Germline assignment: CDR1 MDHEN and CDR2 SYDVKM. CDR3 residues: CASRRWDTISPLHF. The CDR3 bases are TGTGCCAGCCGTCGGTGGGACACAATTTCACCCCTCCACTTT.

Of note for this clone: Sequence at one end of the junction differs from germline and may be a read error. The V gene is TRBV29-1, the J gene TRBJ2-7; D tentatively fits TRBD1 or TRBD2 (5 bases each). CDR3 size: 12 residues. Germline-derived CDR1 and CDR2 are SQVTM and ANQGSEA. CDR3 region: CSAELSAGVRGF. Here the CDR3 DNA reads TGCAGCGCCGAACTGTCAGCTGGGGTGAGGGGCTTC.

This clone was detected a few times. The CDR3 region is CASSPSDGYNEQFF. The CDR3 nucleotides are TGCGCCAGCAGCCCCTCAGACGGATACAATGAGCAGTTCTTC. This chain connects TRBV4-3 to TRBJ2-1; D gene unclear. This CDR3 spans 14 amino acids. V lost 4 bases and J 4 bases, leaving 11 bases between the germline ends. Germline CDR1 and CDR2: LGHNA and YSLEER.

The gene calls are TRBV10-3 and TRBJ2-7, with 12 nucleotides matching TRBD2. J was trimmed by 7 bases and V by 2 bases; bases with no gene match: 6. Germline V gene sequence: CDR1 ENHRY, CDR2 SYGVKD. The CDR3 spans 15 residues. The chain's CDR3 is CAISEPTSGGGEQYF. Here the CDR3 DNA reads TGTGCCATCAGTGAGCCGACTAGCGGGGGAGGTGAGCAGTACTTC.

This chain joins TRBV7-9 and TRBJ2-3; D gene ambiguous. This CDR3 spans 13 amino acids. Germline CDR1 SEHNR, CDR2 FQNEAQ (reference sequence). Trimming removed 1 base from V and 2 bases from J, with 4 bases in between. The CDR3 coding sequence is TGTGCCAGCAGCTTAGTATACACAGATACGCAGTATTTT. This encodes CASSLVYTDTQYF.

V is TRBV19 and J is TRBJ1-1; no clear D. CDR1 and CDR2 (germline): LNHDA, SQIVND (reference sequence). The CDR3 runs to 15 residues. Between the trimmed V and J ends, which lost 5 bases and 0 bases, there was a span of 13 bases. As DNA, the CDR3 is TGTGCCAGTAGTCCGCCGGGCCTAATGAACACTGAAGCTTTCTTT. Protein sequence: CASSPPGLMNTEAFF.

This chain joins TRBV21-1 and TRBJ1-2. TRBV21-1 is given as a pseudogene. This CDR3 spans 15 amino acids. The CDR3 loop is CASPQGQGLNYGYTF. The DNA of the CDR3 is TGTGCCAGCCCGCAGGGGCAGGGACTAAACTATGGCTACACCTTC.

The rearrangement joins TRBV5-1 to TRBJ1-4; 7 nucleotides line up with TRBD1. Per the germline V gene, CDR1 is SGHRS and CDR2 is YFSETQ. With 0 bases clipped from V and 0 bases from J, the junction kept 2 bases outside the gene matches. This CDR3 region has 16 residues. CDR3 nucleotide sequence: TGCGCCAGCAGCTTGGAAGGACAGGCAACTAATGAAAAACTGTTTTTT. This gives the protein CASSLEGQATNEKLFF.

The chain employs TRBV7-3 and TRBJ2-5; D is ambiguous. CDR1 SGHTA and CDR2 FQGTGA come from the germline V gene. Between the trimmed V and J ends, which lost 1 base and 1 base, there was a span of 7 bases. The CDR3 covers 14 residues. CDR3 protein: CASSLSPSQETQYF. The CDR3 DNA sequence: TGTGCCAGCAGCTTAAGTCCGTCCCAAGAGACCCAGTACTTC.

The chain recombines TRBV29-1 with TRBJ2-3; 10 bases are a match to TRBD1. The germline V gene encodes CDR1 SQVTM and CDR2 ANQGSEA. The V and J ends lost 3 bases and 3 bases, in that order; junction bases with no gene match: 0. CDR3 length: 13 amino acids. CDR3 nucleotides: TGCAGCGTTGAGGGACAGGGGACAGATACGCAGTATTTT. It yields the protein CSVEGQGTDTQYF.

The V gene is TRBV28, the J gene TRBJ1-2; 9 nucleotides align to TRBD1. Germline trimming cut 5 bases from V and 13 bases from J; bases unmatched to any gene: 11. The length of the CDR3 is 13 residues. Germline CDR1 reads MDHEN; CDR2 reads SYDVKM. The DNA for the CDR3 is TGTGCCAGCAGTACATCCGGGACAGGGCCGCTCACCTTC. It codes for CASSTSGTGPLTF.

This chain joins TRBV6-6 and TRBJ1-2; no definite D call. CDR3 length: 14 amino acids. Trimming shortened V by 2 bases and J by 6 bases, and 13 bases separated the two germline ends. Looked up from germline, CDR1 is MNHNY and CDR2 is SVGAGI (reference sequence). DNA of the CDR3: TGTGCCAGCAGTTACACCGGGTCGGAGAATGGCTACACCTTC. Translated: CASSYTGSENGYTF.

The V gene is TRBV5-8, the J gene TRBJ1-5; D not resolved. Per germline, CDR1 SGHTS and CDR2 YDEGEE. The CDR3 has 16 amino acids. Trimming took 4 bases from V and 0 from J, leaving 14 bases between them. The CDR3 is CASSLSVDPSNQPQHF. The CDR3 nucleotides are TGTGCCAGCAGCCTCAGTGTGGATCCTAGCAATCAGCCCCAGCATTTT. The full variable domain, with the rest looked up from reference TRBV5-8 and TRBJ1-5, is EAGVTQSPTHLIKTRGQQATLRCSPISGHTSVYWYQQALGLGLQFLLWYDEGEERNRGNFPPRFSGRQFPNYSSELNVNALELEDSALYLCASSLSVDPSNQPQHFGDGTRLSIL.

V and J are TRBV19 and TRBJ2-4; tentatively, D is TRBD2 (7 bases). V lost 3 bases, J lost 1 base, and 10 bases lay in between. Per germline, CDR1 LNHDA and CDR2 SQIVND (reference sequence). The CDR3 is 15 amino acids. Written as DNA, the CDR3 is TGTGCCAGTAGTATTGGGGGGGCTGCCAAAAACATTCAGTACTTC. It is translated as CASSIGGAAKNIQYF.